This entry is about one T cell receptor (beta chain). The antigen remains undetermined. Treatment reported: roughly 20 received Ad26.COV2.S at low or high dose, single or two shots; 5 received placebo; per-sample allocation not given. Vaccine and placebo recipients were sampled on day 63 after the first injection. Donation came from an adult in Boston who was aged 18-55 years. This CDR3 comprises 14 residues. Deletions cut 4 bases from V and 5 bases from J, with 14 bases between. Per the germline V gene, CDR1 is MNHEY and CDR2 is SVGAGI. These data belong to a study of Ad26.COV2.S vaccination and SARS-CoV-2 variants. Study context: Ad26.COV2.S given intramuscularly, once or twice 56 days apart.

Study results and caveats: Vaccine and placebo recipients had comparable breadth of non-spike TCRs. Vaccinated individuals (as opposed to placebo recipients) had higher spike-specific TCR breadth.

TCRdb keeps only in-frame clones here, not all; method: immunoSEQ multiplex PCR. The table shows roughly 250,000 clones, with around 88% occurring only once. This chain joins TRBV6-5 and TRBJ1-2; no firm D call. This TCR came from a person aged 18 to 59 who received the Ad26.COV2.S COVID-19 vaccine or a placebo. The material was peripheral blood, obtained in a trial of Ad26.COV2.S vaccine versus placebo. CDR3 amino acids: CASSSPQARYGYTF. CDR3 DNA: TGTGCCAGCAGTTCCCCTCAGGCCCGGTATGGCTACACCTTC.